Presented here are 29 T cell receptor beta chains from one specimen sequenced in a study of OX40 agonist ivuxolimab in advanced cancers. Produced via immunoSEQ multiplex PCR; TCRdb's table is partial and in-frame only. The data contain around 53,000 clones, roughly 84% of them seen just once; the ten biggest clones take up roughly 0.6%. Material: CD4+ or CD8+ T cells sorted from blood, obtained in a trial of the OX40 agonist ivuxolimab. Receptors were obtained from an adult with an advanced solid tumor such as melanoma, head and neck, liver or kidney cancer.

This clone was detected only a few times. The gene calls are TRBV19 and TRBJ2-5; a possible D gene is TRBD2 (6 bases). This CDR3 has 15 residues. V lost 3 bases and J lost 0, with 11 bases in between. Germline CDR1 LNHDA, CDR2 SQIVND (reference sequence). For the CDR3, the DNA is TGTGCCAGTAGTATTAGAGGGGACTACCAAGAGACCCAGTACTTC. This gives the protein CASSIRGDYQETQYF.

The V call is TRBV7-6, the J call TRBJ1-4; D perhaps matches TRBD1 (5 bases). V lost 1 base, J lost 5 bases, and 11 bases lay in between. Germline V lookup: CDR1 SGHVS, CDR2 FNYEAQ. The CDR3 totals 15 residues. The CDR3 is CASSLGGAANEKLFF. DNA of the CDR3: TGTGCCAGCAGCTTAGGCGGGGCGGCAAATGAAAAACTGTTTTTT.

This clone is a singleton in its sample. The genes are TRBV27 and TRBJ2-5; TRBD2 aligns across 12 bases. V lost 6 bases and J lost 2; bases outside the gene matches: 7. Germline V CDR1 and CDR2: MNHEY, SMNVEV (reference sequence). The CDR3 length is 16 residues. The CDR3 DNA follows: TGTGCCAGCAGACTCGGACTAGCGGGGCCGCAAGAGACCCAGTACTTC. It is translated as CASRLGLAGPQETQYF.

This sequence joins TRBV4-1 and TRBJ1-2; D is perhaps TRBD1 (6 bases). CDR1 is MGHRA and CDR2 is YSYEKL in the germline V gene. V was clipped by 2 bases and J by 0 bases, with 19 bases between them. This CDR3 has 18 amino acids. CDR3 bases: TGCGCCAGCAGCCAAACTACTGCGGCAGGGGAGGCTAACTATGGCTACACCTTC. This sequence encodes CASSQTTAAGEANYGYTF.

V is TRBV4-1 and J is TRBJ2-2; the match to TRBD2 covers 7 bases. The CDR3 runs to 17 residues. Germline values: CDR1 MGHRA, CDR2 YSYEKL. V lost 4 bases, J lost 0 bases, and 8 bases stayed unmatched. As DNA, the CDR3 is TGCGCCAGCAGCCCGAACCCTCGGGGGGCGAACACCGGGGAGCTGTTTTTT. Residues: CASSPNPRGANTGELFF.

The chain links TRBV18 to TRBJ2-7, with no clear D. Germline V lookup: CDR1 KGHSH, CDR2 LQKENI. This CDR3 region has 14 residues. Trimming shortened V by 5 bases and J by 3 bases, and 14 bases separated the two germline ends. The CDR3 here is CASSNGKLVYEQYF. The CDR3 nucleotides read TGTGCCAGCTCAAATGGGAAGTTAGTCTACGAGCAGTACTTC.

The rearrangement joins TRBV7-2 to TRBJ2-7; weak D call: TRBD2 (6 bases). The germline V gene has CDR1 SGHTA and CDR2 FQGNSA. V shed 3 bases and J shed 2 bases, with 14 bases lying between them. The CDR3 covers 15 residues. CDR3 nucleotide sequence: TGTGCCAGCAGCTTGGGGCGGGGTTCCCCCTACGAGCAGTACTTC. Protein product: CASSLGRGSPYEQYF.

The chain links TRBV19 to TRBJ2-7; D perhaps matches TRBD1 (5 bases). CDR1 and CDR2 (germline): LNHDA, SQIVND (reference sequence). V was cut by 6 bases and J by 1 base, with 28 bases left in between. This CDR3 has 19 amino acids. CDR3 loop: CASSTLLRPGFPTSYEQYF. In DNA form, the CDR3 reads TGTGCCAGTAGCACCTTATTACGACCAGGGTTCCCCACATCCTACGAGCAGTACTTC.

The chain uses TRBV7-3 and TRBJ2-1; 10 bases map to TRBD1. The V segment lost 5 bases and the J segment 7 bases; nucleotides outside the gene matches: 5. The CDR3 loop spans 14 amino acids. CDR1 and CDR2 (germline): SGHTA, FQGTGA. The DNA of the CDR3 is TGTGCCAGCAGCCCTCGGGACAGGGGTAATGAGCAGTTCTTC. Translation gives CASSPRDRGNEQFF.

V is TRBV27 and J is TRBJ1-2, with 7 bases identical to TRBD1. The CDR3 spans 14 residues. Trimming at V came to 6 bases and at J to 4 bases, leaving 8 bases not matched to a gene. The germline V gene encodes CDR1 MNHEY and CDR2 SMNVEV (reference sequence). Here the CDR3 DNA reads TGTGCCAGCAGAAATACAGGGGCCCCCTATGGCTACACCTTC. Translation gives CASRNTGAPYGYTF.

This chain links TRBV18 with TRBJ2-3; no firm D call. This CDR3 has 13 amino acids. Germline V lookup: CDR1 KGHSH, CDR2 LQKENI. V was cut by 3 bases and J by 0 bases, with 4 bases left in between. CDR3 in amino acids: CASSPGSTDTQYF. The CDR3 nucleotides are TGTGCCAGCTCACCGGGCAGCACAGATACGCAGTATTTT.

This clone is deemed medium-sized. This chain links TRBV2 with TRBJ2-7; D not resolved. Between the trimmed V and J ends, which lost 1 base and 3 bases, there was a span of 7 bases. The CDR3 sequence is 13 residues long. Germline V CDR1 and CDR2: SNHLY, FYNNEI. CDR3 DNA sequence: TGTGCCAGCAGTGAAGTATTCCTCTACGAGCAGTACTTC. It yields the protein CASSEVFLYEQYF.

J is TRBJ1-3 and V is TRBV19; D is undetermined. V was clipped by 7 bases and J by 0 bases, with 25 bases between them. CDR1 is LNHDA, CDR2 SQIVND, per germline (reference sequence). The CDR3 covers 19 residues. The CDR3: CASTPPPRQRKHSGNTIYF. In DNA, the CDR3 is TGTGCCAGTACCCCGCCCCCCCGTCAGCGGAAGCACTCTGGAAACACCATATATTTT.

In DNA, the CDR3 is TGCGCCAGCAGCTTGGGGCAGGGCAGCAATCAGCCCCAGCATTTT. This codes for CASSLGQGSNQPQHF. The chain links TRBV5-1 to TRBJ1-5, with a tentative D call TRBD1 (5 bases). V dropped 0 bases and J dropped 1 base, with 8 bases sitting between them. There are 15 residues in the CDR3. The germline V gene has CDR1 SGHRS and CDR2 YFSETQ. Together with reference TRBV5-1 and TRBJ1-5, the CDR3 gives the full variable domain: KAGVTQTPRYLIKTRGQQVTLSCSPISGHRSVSWYQQTPGQGLQFLFEYFSETQRNKGNFPGRFSGRQFSNSRSEMNVSTLELGDSALYLCASSLGQGSNQPQHFGDGTRLSIL.

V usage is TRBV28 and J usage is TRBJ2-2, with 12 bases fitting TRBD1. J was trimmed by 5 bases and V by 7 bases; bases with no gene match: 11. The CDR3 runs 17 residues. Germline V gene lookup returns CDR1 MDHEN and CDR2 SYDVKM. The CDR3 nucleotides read TGTGCCAGCACCTTCCCGGGACAGGGGGCGAGGACCGGGGAGCTGTTTTTT. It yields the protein CASTFPGQGARTGELFF.

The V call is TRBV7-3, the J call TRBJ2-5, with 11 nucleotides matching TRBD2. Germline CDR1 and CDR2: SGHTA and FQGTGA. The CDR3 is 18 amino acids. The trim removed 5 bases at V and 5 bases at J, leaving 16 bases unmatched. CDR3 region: CASSQAPSGGIFRETQYF. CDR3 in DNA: TGTGCCAGCAGCCAGGCCCCTAGCGGGGGGATTTTTCGGGAGACCCAGTACTTC.

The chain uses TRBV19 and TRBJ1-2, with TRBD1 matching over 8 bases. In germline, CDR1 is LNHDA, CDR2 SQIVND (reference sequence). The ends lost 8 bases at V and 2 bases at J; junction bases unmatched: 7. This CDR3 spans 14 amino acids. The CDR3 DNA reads TGTGCCAGTGGCGCCCGGGACAGGAACTATGGCTACACCTTC. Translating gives CASGARDRNYGYTF.

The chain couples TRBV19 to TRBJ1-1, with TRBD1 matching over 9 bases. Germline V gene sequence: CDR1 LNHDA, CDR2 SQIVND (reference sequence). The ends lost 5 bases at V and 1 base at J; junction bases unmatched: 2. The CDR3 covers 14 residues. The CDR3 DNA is TGTGCCAGTAGTGTACAGGGGGCGAACACTGAAGCTTTCTTT. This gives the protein CASSVQGANTEAFF.

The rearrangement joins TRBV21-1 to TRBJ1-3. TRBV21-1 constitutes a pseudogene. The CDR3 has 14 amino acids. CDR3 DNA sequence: TGTGCCAGCAGCAGGAGGGTGCAGGGAAACACCATATATTTT. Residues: CASSRRVQGNTIYF.

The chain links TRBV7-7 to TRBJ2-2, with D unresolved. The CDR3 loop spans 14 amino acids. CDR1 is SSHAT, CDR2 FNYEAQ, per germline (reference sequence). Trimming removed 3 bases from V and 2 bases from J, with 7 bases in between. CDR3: CASSFDVNTGELFF. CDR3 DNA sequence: TGTGCCAGCAGCTTCGACGTAAACACCGGGGAGCTGTTTTTT. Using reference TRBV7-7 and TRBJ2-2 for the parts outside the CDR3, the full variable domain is GAGVSQSPRYKVTKRGQDVTLRCDPISSHATLYWYQQALGQGPEFLTYFNYEAQPDKSGLPSDRFSAERPEGSISTLTIQRTEQRDSAMYRCASSFDVNTGELFFGEGSRLTVL.

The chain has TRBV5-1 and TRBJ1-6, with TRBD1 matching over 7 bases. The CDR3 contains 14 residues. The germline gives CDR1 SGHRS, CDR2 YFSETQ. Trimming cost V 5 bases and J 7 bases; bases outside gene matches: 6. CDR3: CASRPGQLNSPLHF. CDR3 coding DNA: TGCGCCAGCAGGCCGGGACAGCTCAATTCACCCCTCCACTTT.

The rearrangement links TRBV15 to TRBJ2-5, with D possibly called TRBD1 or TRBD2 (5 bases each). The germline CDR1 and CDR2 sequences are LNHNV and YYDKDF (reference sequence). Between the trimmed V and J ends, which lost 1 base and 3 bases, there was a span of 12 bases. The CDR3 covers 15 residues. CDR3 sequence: CATSRGLGDEETQYF. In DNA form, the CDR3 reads TGTGCCACCAGCAGAGGTCTGGGGGATGAAGAGACCCAGTACTTC.

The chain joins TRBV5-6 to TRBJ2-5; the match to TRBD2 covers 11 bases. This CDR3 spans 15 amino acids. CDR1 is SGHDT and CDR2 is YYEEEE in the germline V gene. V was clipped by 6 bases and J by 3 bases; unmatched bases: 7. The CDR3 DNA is TGTGCCAGCACCCGTTTTAGCGGGGGGGAAGAGACCCAGTACTTC. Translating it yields CASTRFSGGEETQYF.

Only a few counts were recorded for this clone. The chain's CDR3 is CATSKHLGQSSYEQYF. Written as DNA, the CDR3 is TGTGCCACCAGCAAGCATTTAGGACAGAGCTCCTACGAGCAGTACTTC. This chain joins TRBV15 and TRBJ2-7, with D perhaps TRBD1 (6 bases). Germline V gives CDR1 LNHNV, CDR2 YYDKDF (reference sequence). The CDR3 is 16 amino acids. Trimming removed 4 bases from V and 0 bases from J, with 16 bases in between.

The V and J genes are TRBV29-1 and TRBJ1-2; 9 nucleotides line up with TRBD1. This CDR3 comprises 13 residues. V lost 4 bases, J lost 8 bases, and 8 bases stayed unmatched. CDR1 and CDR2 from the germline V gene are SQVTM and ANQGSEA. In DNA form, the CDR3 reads TGCAGCGTTGGTGGACAGGGGTTTGAGGGCTACACCTTC. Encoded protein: CSVGGQGFEGYTF.

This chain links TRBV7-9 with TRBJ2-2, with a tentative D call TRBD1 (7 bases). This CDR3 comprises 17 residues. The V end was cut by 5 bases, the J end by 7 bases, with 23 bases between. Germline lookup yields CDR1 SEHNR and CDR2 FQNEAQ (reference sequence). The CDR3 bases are TGTGCCAGCAGCCGAGCCCCCGGAGGGGGCCGGGGCGGGGAGCTGTTTTTT. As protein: CASSRAPGGGRGGELFF.

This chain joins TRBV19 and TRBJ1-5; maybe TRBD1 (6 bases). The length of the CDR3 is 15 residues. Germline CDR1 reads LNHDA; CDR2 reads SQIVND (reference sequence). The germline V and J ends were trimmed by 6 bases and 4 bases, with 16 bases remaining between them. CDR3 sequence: CASRAKGGMNQPQHF. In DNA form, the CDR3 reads TGTGCCAGTAGGGCTAAAGGGGGGATGAATCAGCCCCAGCATTTT.

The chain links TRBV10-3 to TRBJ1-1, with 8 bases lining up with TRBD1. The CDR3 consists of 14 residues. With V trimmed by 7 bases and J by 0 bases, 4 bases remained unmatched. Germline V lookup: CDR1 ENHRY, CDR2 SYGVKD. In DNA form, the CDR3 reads TGTGCCATCACCCGGACAGGGTTGAACACTGAAGCTTTCTTT. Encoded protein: CAITRTGLNTEAFF.

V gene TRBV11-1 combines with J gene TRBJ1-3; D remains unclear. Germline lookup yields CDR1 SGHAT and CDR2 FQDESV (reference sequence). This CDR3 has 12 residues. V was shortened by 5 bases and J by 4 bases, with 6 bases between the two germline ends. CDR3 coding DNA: TGTGCCAGCAGCCTGTCCGGAAACACCATATATTTT. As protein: CASSLSGNTIYF. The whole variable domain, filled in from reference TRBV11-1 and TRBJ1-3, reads EAEVAQSPRYKITEKSQAVAFWCDPISGHATLYWYRQILGQGPELLVQFQDESVVDDSQLPKDRFSAERLKGVDSTLKIQPAELGDSAMYLCASSLSGNTIYFGEGSWLTVV.